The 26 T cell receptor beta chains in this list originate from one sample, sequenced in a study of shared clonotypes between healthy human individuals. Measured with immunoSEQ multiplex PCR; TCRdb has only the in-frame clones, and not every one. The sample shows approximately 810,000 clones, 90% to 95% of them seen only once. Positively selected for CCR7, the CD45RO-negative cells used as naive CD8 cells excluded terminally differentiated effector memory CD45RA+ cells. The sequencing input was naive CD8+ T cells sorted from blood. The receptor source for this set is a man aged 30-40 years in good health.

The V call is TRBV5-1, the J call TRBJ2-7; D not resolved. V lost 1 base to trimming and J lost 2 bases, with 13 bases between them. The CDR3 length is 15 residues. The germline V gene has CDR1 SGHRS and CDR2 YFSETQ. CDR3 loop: CASSLLPVGTYEQYF. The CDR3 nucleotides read TGCGCCAGCAGCTTGTTACCTGTCGGAACCTACGAGCAGTACTTC.

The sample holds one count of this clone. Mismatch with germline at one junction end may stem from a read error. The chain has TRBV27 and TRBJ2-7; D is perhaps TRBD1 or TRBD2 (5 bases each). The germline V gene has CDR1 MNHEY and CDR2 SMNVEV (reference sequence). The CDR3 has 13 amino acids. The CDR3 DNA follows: TGTGCCAGCAGTTTATACCCGGGGCCACCAAGCCACTTC. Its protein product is CASSLYPGPPSHF.

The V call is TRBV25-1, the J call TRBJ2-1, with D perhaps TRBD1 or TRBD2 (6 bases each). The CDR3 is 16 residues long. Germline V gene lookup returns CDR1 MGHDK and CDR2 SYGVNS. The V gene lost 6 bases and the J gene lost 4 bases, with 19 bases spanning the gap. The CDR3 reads CASSRGGGFMYNEQFF. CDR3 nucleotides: TGTGCCAGCAGCCGAGGGGGAGGTTTCATGTACAATGAGCAGTTCTTC.

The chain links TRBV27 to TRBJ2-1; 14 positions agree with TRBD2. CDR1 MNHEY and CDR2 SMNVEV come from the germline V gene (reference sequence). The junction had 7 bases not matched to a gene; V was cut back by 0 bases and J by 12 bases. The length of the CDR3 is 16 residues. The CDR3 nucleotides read TGTGCCAGCAGTTTATCGAGACTAGCGGGAGGGCCAGGGCAGTTCTTC. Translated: CASSLSRLAGGPGQFF.

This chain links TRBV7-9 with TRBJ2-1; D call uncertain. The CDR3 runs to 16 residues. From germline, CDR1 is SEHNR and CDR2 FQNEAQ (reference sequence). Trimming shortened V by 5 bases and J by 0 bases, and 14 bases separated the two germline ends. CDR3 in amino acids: CASSPPARSSYNEQFF. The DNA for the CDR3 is TGTGCCAGCAGCCCCCCGGCACGGAGCTCCTACAATGAGCAGTTCTTC.

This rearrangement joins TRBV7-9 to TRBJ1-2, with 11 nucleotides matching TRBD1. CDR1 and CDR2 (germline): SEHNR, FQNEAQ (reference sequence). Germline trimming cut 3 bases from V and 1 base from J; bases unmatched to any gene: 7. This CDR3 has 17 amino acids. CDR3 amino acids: CASSFNRGQGDNYGYTF. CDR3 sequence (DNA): TGTGCCAGCAGCTTTAATCGGGGACAGGGGGATAACTATGGCTACACCTTC.

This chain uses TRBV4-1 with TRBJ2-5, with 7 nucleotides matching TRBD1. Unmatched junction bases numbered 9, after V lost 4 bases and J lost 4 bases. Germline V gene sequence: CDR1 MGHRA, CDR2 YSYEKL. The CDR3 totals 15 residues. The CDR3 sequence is CASSRVLDRSETQYF. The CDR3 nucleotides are TGCGCCAGCAGCCGGGTCCTGGACAGGTCAGAGACCCAGTACTTC.

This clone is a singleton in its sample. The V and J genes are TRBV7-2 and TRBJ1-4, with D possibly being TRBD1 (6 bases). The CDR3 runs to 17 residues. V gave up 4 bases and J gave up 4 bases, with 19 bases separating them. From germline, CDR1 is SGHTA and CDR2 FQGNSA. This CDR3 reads CASSSPVSTGRNEKLFF. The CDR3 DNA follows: TGTGCCAGCAGCTCCCCCGTGTCGACAGGACGTAATGAAAAACTGTTTTTT.

CDR3 protein: CASSAGTSVQAYEQYF. The DNA for the CDR3 is TGTGCCAGCAGCGCCGGGACTAGCGTGCAGGCCTACGAGCAGTACTTC. The rearrangement joins TRBV9 to TRBJ2-7; TRBD2 agrees at 10 bases. Germline V gene data show CDR1 as SGDLS and CDR2 as YYNGEE. The CDR3 is 16 residues long. The trim removed 3 bases at V and 2 bases at J, leaving 8 bases unmatched.

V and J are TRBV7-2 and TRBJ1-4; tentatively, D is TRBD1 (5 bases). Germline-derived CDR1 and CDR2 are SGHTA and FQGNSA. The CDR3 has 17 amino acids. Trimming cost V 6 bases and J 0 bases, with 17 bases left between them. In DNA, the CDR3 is TGTGCCAGCAGTAAAAGGCAAGCAGGGCCAACTAATGAAAAACTGTTTTTT. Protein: CASSKRQAGPTNEKLFF.

DNA for the CDR3: TGTGCCAGCAGCCCCCCCCCGGGGACTAGCGGCTACGAGCAGTACTTC. Amino acid sequence: CASSPPPGTSGYEQYF. This chain links TRBV7-6 with TRBJ2-7; 11 bases are a match to TRBD2. The germline V gene has CDR1 SGHVS and CDR2 FNYEAQ. The CDR3 is made up of 16 amino acids. J lost 3 bases, V lost 5 bases, and 9 bases had no gene match.

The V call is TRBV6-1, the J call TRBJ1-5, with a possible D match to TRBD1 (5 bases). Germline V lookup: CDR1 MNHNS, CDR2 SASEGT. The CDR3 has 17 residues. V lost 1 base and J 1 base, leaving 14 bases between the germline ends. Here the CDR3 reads CASSEGIGRVSNQPQHF. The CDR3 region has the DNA TGTGCCAGCAGTGAAGGGATTGGCAGGGTAAGCAATCAGCCCCAGCATTTT.

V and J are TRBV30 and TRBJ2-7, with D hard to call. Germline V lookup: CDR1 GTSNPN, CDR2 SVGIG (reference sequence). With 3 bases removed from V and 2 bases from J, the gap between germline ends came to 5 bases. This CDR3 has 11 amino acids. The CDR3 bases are TGTGCCTGGAGGACCGCCTACGAGCAGTACTTC. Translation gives CAWRTAYEQYF.

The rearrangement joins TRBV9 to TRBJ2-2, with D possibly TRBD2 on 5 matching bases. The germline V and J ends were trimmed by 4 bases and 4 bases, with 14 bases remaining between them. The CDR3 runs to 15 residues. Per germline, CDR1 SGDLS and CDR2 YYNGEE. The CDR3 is CASSRVGEGTGELFF. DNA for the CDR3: TGTGCCAGCAGCAGAGTGGGAGAGGGCACCGGGGAGCTGTTTTTT.

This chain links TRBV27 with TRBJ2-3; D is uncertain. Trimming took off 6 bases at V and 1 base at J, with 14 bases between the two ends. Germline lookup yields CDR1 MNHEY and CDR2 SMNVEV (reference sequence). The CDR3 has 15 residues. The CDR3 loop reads CASRGSELGTDTQYF. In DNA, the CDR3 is TGTGCCAGCAGAGGAAGTGAACTGGGCACAGATACGCAGTATTTT.

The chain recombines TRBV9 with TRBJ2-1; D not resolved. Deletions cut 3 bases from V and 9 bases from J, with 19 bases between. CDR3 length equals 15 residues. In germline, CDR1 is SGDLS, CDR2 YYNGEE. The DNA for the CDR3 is TGTGCCAGCAGCGAGACCGACTGGTGGCGGAGTGAGCAGTTCTTC. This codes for CASSETDWWRSEQFF.

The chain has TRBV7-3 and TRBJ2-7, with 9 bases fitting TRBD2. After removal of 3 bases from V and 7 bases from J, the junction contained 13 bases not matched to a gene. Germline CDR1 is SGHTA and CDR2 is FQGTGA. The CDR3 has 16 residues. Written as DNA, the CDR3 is TGTGCCAGCAGCTTTAAACCGGGACTAGCCCTAAGTGAGCAGTACTTC. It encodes CASSFKPGLALSEQYF.

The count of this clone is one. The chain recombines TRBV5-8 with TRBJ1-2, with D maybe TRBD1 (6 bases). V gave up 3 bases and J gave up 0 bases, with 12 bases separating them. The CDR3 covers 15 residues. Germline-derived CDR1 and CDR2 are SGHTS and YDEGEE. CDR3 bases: TGTGCCAGCAGCTACCCGGACAGTTCTAACTATGGCTACACCTTC. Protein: CASSYPDSSNYGYTF. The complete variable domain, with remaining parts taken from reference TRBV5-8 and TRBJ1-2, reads EAGVTQSPTHLIKTRGQQATLRCSPISGHTSVYWYQQALGLGLQFLLWYDEGEERNRGNFPPRFSGRQFPNYSSELNVNALELEDSALYLCASSYPDSSNYGYTFGSGTRLTVV.

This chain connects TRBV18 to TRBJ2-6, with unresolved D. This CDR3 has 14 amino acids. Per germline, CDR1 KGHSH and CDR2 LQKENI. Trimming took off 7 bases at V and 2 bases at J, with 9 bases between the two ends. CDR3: CASFPSAGANVLTF. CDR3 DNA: TGTGCCAGCTTCCCTTCGGCTGGGGCCAACGTCCTGACTTTC.

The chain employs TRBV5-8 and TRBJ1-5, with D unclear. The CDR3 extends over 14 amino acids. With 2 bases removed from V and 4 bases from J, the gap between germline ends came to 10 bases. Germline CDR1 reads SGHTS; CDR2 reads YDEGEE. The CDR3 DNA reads TGTGCCAGCAGCTTTCTCTGGGGTAATCAGCCCCAGCATTTT. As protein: CASSFLWGNQPQHF.

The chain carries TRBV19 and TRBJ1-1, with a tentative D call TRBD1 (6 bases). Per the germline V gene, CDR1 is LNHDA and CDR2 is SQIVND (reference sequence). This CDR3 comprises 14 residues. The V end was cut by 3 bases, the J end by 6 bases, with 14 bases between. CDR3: CASSINREMSEAFF. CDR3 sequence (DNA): TGTGCCAGTAGTATCAACAGGGAGATGTCTGAAGCTTTCTTT.

The CDR3 here is CASSDGLAGVKEQYF. As DNA, the CDR3 is TGTGCCAGCAGCGACGGACTAGCGGGAGTAAAGGAGCAGTACTTC. This rearrangement joins TRBV9 to TRBJ2-7; 13 bases line up with TRBD2. The germline gives CDR1 SGDLS, CDR2 YYNGEE. The trim removed 3 bases at V and 7 bases at J, leaving 7 bases unmatched. This CDR3 is built from 15 residues.

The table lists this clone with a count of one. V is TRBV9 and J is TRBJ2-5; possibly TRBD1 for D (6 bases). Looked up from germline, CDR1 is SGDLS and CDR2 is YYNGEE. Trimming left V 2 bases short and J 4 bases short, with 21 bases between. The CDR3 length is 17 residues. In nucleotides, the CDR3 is TGTGCCAGCAGCGTGGGCAGGGGTGGCACTAGTCCAGAGACCCAGTACTTC. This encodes CASSVGRGGTSPETQYF.

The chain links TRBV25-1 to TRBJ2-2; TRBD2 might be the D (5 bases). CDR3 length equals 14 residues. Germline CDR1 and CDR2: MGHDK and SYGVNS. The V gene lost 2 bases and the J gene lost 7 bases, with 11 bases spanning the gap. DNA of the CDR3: TGTGCCAGCAGTGAACAAGGACTCCGCGGGGAGCTGTTTTTT. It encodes CASSEQGLRGELFF.

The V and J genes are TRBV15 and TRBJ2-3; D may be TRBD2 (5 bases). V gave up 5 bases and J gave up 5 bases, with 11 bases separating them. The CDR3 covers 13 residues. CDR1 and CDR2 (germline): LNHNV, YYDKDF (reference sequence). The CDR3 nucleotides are TGTGCCACCAGCGACCGACTACTAGATACGCAGTATTTT. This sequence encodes CATSDRLLDTQYF.

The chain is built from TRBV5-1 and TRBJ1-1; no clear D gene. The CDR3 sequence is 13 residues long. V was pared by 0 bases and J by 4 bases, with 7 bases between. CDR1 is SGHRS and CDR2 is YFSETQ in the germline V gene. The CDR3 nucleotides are TGCGCCAGCAGCTTGGTACATACCACTGAAGCTTTCTTT. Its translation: CASSLVHTTEAFF.